The TCR beta chain described here comes from a study of PD-L1 blockade in urothelial cancer. Looking at the study overall: Enrolled patients had been treated previously with 0 to 3 chemotherapy regimens.

Time point: peripheral blood 6 weeks after treatment start. Trimming took off 6 bases at V and 3 bases at J, with 5 bases between the two ends. Germline V gene data show CDR1 as MDHEN and CDR2 as SYDVKM. The CDR3 loop spans 11 amino acids. This clone came up a few times. The protocol was immunoSEQ multiplex PCR, while the TCRdb copy is restricted to in-frame clones and leaves out a portion. Found here are 72,000 or so clones, roughly 90% of them singletons; the top ten hold roughly 10%. The gene calls are TRBV28 and TRBJ1-2; D ambiguous. This TCR was sampled from a man in his 60s with urothelial cancer. This sample comprised PBMCs, obtained around atezolizumab (anti-PD-L1) treatment. CDR3 region: CASRPDYGYTF. The CDR3 nucleotides read TGTGCCAGCAGGCCGGACTATGGCTACACCTTC.